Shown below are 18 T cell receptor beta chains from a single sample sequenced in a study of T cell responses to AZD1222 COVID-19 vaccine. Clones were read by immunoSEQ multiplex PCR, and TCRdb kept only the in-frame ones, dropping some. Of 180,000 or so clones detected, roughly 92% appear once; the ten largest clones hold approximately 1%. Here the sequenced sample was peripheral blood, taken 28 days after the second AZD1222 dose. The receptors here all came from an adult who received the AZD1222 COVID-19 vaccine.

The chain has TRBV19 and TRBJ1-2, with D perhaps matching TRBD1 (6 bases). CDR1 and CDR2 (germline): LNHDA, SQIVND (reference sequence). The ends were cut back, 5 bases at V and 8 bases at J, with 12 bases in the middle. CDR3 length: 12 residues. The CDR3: CASSVQGRGYTF. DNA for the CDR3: TGTGCCAGTAGTGTACAGGGACGAGGCTACACCTTC.

The chain's CDR3 is CASSQAGSPYGYTF. CDR3 coding DNA: TGTGCCAGCAGCCAAGCGGGCAGTCCCTATGGCTACACCTTC. The genes are TRBV4-2 and TRBJ1-2, with D unresolved. The CDR3 length is 14 residues. The V and J ends lost 1 base and 4 bases respectively, with 10 bases between them. Germline V gene lookup returns CDR1 LGHNA and CDR2 YNFKEQ.

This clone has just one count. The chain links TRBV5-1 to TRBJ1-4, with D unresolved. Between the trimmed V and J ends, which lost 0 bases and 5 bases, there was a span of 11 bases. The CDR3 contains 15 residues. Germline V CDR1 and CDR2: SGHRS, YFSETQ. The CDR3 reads CASSLGDGRNEKLFF. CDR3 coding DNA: TGCGCCAGCAGCTTGGGAGACGGGAGAAATGAAAAACTGTTTTTT.

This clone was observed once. DNA for the CDR3: TGCGCCAGCAGCCAAGATTTCCGGGGTGAAGCTTTCTTT. This codes for CASSQDFRGEAFF. The chain uses TRBV4-3 and TRBJ1-1; D is ambiguous. The germline V and J ends were trimmed by 0 bases and 7 bases, with 9 bases remaining between them. This CDR3 is built from 13 residues. Germline V CDR1 and CDR2: LGHNA, YSLEER.

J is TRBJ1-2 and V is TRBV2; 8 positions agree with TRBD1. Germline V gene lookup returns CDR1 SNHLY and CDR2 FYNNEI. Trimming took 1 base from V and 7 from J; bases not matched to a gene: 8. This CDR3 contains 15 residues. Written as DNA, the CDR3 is TGTGCCAGCAGTGAAGATAACAGGGGGACTTTTGGCTACACCTTC. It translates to CASSEDNRGTFGYTF.

This CDR3 reads CASSFGTGGRNEQFF. For the CDR3, the DNA is TGTGCCAGCAGCTTCGGGACAGGGGGAAGAAATGAGCAGTTCTTC. This chain links TRBV5-8 with TRBJ2-1; TRBD1 agrees at 11 bases. CDR1 and CDR2 (germline): SGHTS, YDEGEE. CDR3 length equals 15 residues. V lost 2 bases to trimming and J lost 7 bases; unmatched junction nucleotides: 5. Full variable domain (remainder filled in from reference TRBV5-8 and TRBJ2-1): EAGVTQSPTHLIKTRGQQATLRCSPISGHTSVYWYQQALGLGLQFLLWYDEGEERNRGNFPPRFSGRQFPNYSSELNVNALELEDSALYLCASSFGTGGRNEQFFGPGTRLTVL.

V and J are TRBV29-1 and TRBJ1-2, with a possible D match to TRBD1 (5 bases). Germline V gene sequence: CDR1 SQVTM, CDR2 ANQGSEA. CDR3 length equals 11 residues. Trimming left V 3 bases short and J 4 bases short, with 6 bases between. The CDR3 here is CSVEDIYGYTF. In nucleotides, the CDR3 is TGCAGCGTTGAGGACATCTATGGCTACACCTTC.

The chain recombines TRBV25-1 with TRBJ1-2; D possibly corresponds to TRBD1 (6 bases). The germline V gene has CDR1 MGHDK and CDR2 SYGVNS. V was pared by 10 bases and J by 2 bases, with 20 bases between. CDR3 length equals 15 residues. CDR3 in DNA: TGTGCCACTAACACAGGGTATGGGGGAAACTATGGCTACACCTTC. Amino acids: CATNTGYGGNYGYTF.

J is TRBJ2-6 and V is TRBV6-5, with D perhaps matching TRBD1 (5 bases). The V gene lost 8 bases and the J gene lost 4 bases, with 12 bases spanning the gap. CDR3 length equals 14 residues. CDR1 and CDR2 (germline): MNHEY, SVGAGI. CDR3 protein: CASGQGLGANVLTF. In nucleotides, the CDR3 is TGTGCCAGCGGCCAGGGTTTGGGGGCCAACGTCCTGACTTTC.

CDR3 nucleotide sequence: TGTGCCAGCAGTCAACAGGGTATGAGCTCTGGGGCCAACGTCCTGACTTTC. Translating it yields CASSQQGMSSGANVLTF. The chain links TRBV6-6 to TRBJ2-6, with D possibly being TRBD1 (6 bases). Germline assignment: CDR1 MNHNY and CDR2 SVGAGI (reference sequence). This CDR3 spans 17 amino acids. With 5 bases removed from V and 0 bases from J, the gap between germline ends came to 14 bases.

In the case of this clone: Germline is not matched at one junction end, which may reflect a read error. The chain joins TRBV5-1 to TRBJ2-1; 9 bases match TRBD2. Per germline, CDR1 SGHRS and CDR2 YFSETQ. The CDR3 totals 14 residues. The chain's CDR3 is CASTLGGGVNEQFF. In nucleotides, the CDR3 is TGCGCCAGCACCTTGGGCGGGGGGGTAAATGAGCAGTTCTTC.

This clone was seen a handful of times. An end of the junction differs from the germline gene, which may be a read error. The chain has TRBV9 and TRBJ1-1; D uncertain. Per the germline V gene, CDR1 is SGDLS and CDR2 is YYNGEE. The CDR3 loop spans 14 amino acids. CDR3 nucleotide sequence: TGTGCCAGTAGCGTCGGTTTGGTTAACACTGAAGCTTTCTTT. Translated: CASSVGLVNTEAFF.

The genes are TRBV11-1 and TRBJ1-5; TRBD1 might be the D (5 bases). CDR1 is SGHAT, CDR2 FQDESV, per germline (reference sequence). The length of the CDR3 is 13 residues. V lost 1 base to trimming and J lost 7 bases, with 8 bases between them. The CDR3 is CASSLDRRQPQHF. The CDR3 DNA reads TGTGCCAGCAGCTTAGACAGGAGGCAGCCCCAGCATTTT.

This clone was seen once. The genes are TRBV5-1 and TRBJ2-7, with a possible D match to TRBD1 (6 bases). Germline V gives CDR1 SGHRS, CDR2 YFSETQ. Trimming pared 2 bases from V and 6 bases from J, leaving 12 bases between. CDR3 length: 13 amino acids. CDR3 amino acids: CASSFQGYAEQYF. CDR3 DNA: TGCGCCAGCAGCTTCCAGGGGTACGCCGAGCAGTACTTC.

CDR3 residues: CAVRDGNQPQHF. Here the CDR3 DNA reads TGTGCGGTCAGGGACGGCAATCAGCCCCAGCATTTT. The J gene is TRBJ1-5, the V gene TRBV12-3 or TRBV12-4; D is possibly TRBD1 (5 bases). The CDR3 loop spans 12 amino acids.

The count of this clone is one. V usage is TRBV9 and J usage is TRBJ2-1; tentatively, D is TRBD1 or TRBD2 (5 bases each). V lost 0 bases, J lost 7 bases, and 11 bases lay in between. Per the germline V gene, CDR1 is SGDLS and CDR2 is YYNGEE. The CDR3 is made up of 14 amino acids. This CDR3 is CASSVAGLRNEQFF. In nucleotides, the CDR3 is TGTGCCAGCAGCGTAGCGGGGCTGAGGAATGAGCAGTTCTTC.

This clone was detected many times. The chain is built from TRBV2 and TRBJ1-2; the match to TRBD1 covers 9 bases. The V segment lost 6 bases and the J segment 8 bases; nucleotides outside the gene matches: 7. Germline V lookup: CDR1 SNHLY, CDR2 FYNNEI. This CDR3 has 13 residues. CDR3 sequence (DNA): TGTGCCAGCAGACAGGGACAGGGTGCGGGCTACACCTTC. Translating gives CASRQGQGAGYTF.

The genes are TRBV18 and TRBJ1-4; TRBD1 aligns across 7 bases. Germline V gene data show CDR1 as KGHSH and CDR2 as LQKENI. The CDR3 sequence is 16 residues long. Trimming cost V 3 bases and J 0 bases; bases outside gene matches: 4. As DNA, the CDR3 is TGTGCCAGCTCACCGGGGACAGATTCAACTAATGAAAAACTGTTTTTT. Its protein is CASSPGTDSTNEKLFF.